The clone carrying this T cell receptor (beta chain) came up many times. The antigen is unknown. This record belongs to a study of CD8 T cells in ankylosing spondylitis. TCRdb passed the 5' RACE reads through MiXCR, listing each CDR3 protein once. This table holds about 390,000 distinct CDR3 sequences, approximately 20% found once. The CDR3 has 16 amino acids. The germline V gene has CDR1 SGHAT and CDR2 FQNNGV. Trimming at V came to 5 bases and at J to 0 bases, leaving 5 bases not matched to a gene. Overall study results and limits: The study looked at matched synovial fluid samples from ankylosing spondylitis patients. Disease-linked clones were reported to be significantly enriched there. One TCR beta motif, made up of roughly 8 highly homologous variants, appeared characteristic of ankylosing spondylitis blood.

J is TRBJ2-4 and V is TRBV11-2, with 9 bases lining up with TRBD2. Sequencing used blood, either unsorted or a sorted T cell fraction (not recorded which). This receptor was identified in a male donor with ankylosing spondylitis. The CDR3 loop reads CASSPRLAVAKNIQYF. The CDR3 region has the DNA TGTGCCAGCAGCCCCAGACTAGCGGTAGCCAAAAACATTCAGTACTTC.